Below are 27 T cell receptor beta chains sequenced from a single sample in a study of OX40 agonist ivuxolimab in advanced cancers. The assay was immunoSEQ multiplex PCR, and TCRdb's table has in-frame clones only and misses some. The table lists about 30,000 clones, approximately 84% of them singletons. Sample: CD4+ or CD8+ T cells sorted from blood, taken in a trial of the OX40 agonist ivuxolimab. The receptors derive from an adult with an advanced solid tumor such as melanoma, head and neck, liver or kidney cancer.

This clone was picked up one time. Written as DNA, the CDR3 is TGCGCCAGCAGCTTGGCGGGGACCGGGGAGCTGTTTTTT. Translated: CASSLAGTGELFF. The gene calls are TRBV5-1 and TRBJ2-2, with D possibly TRBD2 on 5 matching bases. V gave up 0 bases and J gave up 5 bases, with 5 bases separating them. CDR1 is SGHRS, CDR2 YFSETQ, per germline. The CDR3 runs 13 residues.

V gene TRBV6-1 combines with J gene TRBJ2-6; no reliable D call. The germline V gene encodes CDR1 MNHNS and CDR2 SASEGT. Trimming removed 6 bases at V and 5 bases at J, with 14 bases between. CDR3 size: 15 residues. CDR3 DNA: TGTGCCAGCAGCTATGCACAAAGTCGGGCCAACGTCCTGACTTTC. This codes for CASSYAQSRANVLTF.

The chain links TRBV5-8 to TRBJ1-1; D gene uncertain. Germline CDR1 reads SGHTS; CDR2 reads YDEGEE. The CDR3 loop spans 11 amino acids. V was shortened by 0 bases and J by 8 bases, with 5 bases between the two germline ends. For the CDR3, the DNA is TGTGCCAGCAGCTTGGTTCCGGAAGCTTTCTTT. It encodes CASSLVPEAFF.

This clone was seen once. The J gene is TRBJ2-5, the V gene TRBV19; TRBD2 agrees at 8 bases. Looked up from germline, CDR1 is LNHDA and CDR2 is SQIVND (reference sequence). The CDR3 totals 14 residues. The ends lost 5 bases at V and 5 bases at J; junction bases unmatched: 7. CDR3 region: CASSLSGSWETQYF. CDR3 sequence (DNA): TGTGCCAGTAGTTTAAGCGGGAGTTGGGAGACCCAGTACTTC.

The rearrangement uses TRBV6-5 and TRBJ1-5; possible D gene TRBD1, 6 bases. Trimming left V 5 bases short and J 1 base short, with 9 bases between. The V gene's germline CDR1 is MNHEY and CDR2 SVGAGI. The CDR3 totals 14 residues. The CDR3 protein is CASSRGASNQPQHF. The CDR3 DNA sequence: TGTGCCAGCAGTAGGGGGGCGAGCAATCAGCCCCAGCATTTT.

This clone was seen only once. V usage is TRBV13 and J usage is TRBJ2-1; 7 bases match TRBD2. The length of the CDR3 is 15 residues. The germline V gene has CDR1 PRHDT and CDR2 FYEKMQ (reference sequence). The V gene end was trimmed by 3 bases and the J gene end by 4 bases; junction bases not matched to a gene: 6. The CDR3 loop is CASSFRASGYNEQFF. CDR3 coding DNA: TGTGCCAGCAGCTTCAGAGCTAGCGGATACAATGAGCAGTTCTTC.

This chain links TRBV11-3 with TRBJ1-1; a possible D gene is TRBD1 (6 bases). The CDR3 is 13 residues long. The V gene's germline CDR1 is SGHNT and CDR2 YENEEA. Trimming removed 5 bases from V and 3 bases from J, with 10 bases in between. This chain's CDR3 is CASSLGGHTEAFF. The DNA for the CDR3 is TGTGCCAGCAGCCTCGGGGGGCACACTGAAGCTTTCTTT.

The chain is built from TRBV10-3 and TRBJ1-5; 7 bases align to TRBD1. The germline V gene encodes CDR1 ENHRY and CDR2 SYGVKD. Trimming cost V 4 bases and J 6 bases; bases outside gene matches: 12. There are 16 residues in the CDR3. The CDR3 spells CAISATTGAPGQPQHF. In DNA, the CDR3 is TGTGCCATCAGTGCTACTACAGGGGCCCCCGGTCAGCCCCAGCATTTT.

This clone was seen only a few times. The chain combines TRBV30 with TRBJ2-3, with 10 bases aligning to TRBD2. V trimming: 0 bases; J trimming: 1 base; junction bases outside the gene matches: 1. The CDR3 covers 15 residues. The germline V gene encodes CDR1 GTSNPN and CDR2 SVGIG (reference sequence). The DNA of the CDR3 is TGTGCCTGGAGTGTTGGGACTAGCGGCACAGATACGCAGTATTTT. It is translated as CAWSVGTSGTDTQYF.

The chain combines TRBV9 with TRBJ1-3; D gene uncertain. Germline V CDR1 and CDR2: SGDLS, YYNGEE. Trimming stripped 3 bases from V and 0 bases from J, with 7 bases between. The CDR3 covers 14 residues. In DNA, the CDR3 is TGTGCCAGCAGCGCTGGGAGCTCTGGAAACACCATATATTTT. As protein: CASSAGSSGNTIYF. Full variable domain (outside the CDR3, taken from reference TRBV9 and TRBJ1-3): DSGVTQTPKHLITATGQRVTLRCSPRSGDLSVYWYQQSLDQGLQFLIQYYNGEERAKGNILERFSAQQFPDLHSELNLSSLELGDSALYFCASSAGSSGNTIYFGEGSWLTVV.

The chain combines TRBV28 with TRBJ2-3; a possible D gene is TRBD2 (5 bases). From germline, CDR1 is MDHEN and CDR2 SYDVKM. The CDR3 is 14 amino acids. Trimming shortened V by 4 bases and J by 0 bases, and 8 bases separated the two germline ends. The CDR3 DNA reads TGTGCCAGCAGTTCCGAGGGAAGCACAGATACGCAGTATTTT. Residues: CASSSEGSTDTQYF. Supplemented by reference TRBV28 and TRBJ2-3, the full variable domain reads DVKVTQSSRYLVKRTGEKVFLECVQDMDHENMFWYRQDPGLGLRLIYFSYDVKMKEKGDIPEGYSVSREKKERFSLILESASTNQTSMYLCASSSEGSTDTQYFGPGTRLTVL.

At least ten counts were recorded for this clone. V and J are TRBV7-9 and TRBJ2-3, with D possibly being TRBD1 (6 bases). CDR1 is SEHNR and CDR2 is FQNEAQ in the germline V gene (reference sequence). The CDR3 has 15 amino acids. The ends were cut back, 5 bases at V and 6 bases at J, with 18 bases in the middle. As DNA, the CDR3 is TGTGCCAGCAGCGAGGGGGACATAATTTGGGATACGCAGTATTTT. This sequence encodes CASSEGDIIWDTQYF.

The genes are TRBV30 and TRBJ1-1, with D possibly TRBD1 on 5 matching bases. Trimming removed 4 bases at V and 9 bases at J, with 12 bases between. Germline V gene sequence: CDR1 GTSNPN, CDR2 SVGIG (reference sequence). This CDR3 spans 11 amino acids. The CDR3 region has the DNA TGTGCCTGGATGGGAGGGGTACAAGCTTTCTTT. As protein: CAWMGGVQAFF.

Comment on this clone: This specimen includes other DNA sequences encoding the same CDR3. V usage is TRBV7-2 and J usage is TRBJ2-3; no definite D call. CDR3 size: 15 residues. Per the germline V gene, CDR1 is SGHTA and CDR2 is FQGNSA. Trimming removed 1 base at V and 0 bases at J, with 8 bases between. The CDR3 nucleotides read TGTGCCAGCAGCTTAGTAACGGTTAGCACAGATACGCAGTATTTT. Protein product: CASSLVTVSTDTQYF.

The chain links TRBV10-2 to TRBJ2-7; D is uncertain. CDR3 length equals 14 residues. Germline V gives CDR1 WSHSY, CDR2 SAAADI. V lost 1 base to trimming and J lost 2 bases, with 9 bases between them. CDR3 coding DNA: TGCGCCAGCAGTGAGTTTCCTGGAGCCTACGAGCAGTACTTC. It is translated as CASSEFPGAYEQYF.

V gene TRBV7-9 combines with J gene TRBJ1-4; D might be TRBD1 (5 bases). Germline V gene data show CDR1 as SEHNR and CDR2 as FQNEAQ (reference sequence). Trimming removed 5 bases from V and 0 bases from J, with 7 bases in between. The length of the CDR3 is 14 residues. CDR3 coding DNA: TGTGCCAGCAGCCGGACATCAACTAATGAAAAACTGTTTTTT. Amino acids: CASSRTSTNEKLFF.

The chain combines TRBV7-2 with TRBJ1-1; 8 bases are shared with TRBD1. The CDR3 has 17 amino acids. Germline-derived CDR1 and CDR2 are SGHTA and FQGNSA. The J segment lost 1 base and the V segment lost 5 bases, leaving 12 bases of the junction unmatched. CDR3 coding DNA: TGTGCCAGCAGCACTGGGGACAGGCGAAAGTGGAACACTGAAGCTTTCTTT. This translates into CASSTGDRRKWNTEAFF. Combining the CDR3 with reference TRBV7-2 and TRBJ1-1 gives the whole variable domain GAGVSQSPSNKVTEKGKDVELRCDPISGHTALYWYRQSLGQGLEFLIYFQGNSAPDKSGLPSDRFSAERTGGSVSTLTIQRTQQEDSAVYLCASSTGDRRKWNTEAFFGQGTRLTVV.

The gene calls are TRBV4-1 and TRBJ1-3; D not certain. Germline CDR1 and CDR2: MGHRA and YSYEKL. CDR3 size: 14 residues. Deletions cut 1 base from V and 8 bases from J, with 12 bases between. CDR3 in amino acids: CASSQGFGGDTIYF. The CDR3 region has the DNA TGCGCCAGCAGCCAAGGGTTCGGTGGTGACACCATATATTTT.

By frequency in the sample, this clone is medium-sized. The chain couples TRBV7-6 to TRBJ1-1; D unresolved. Germline values: CDR1 SGHVS, CDR2 FNYEAQ. Trimming stripped 1 base from V and 0 bases from J, with 6 bases between. The CDR3 is 14 amino acids. The CDR3 DNA follows: TGTGCCAGCAGCTTAGACTTCATGAACACTGAAGCTTTCTTT. Its translation: CASSLDFMNTEAFF.

The sample holds one count of this clone. The chain carries TRBV27 and TRBJ2-5, with D possibly being TRBD2 (5 bases). The CDR3 consists of 16 residues. Germline lookup yields CDR1 MNHEY and CDR2 SMNVEV (reference sequence). Trimming cost V 0 bases and J 5 bases, with 16 bases left between them. This chain's CDR3 is CASSLSITGVGETQYF. The DNA of the CDR3 is TGTGCCAGCAGTTTATCGATAACCGGGGTAGGGGAGACCCAGTACTTC.

The chain links TRBV27 to TRBJ2-2, with D perhaps TRBD1 (6 bases). The germline gives CDR1 MNHEY, CDR2 SMNVEV (reference sequence). The CDR3 contains 18 residues. Trimming pared 5 bases from V and 0 bases from J, leaving 19 bases between. CDR3 in amino acids: CASSVTGLGYPNTGELFF. The CDR3 region has the DNA TGTGCCAGCAGTGTTACAGGGTTGGGGTATCCGAACACCGGGGAGCTGTTTTTT.

This clone was seen only once. The V and J genes are TRBV5-6 and TRBJ1-1; weak D call: TRBD1 (5 bases). Trimming removed 6 bases at V and 3 bases at J, with 21 bases between. CDR3 length equals 16 residues. Germline lookup yields CDR1 SGHDT and CDR2 YYEEEE. The CDR3 reads CASTPGQGESYTEAFF. The CDR3 bases are TGTGCCAGCACCCCGGGGCAGGGTGAATCCTACACTGAAGCTTTCTTT.

The chain links TRBV19 to TRBJ2-7; TRBD1 agrees at 10 bases. The CDR3 has 14 residues. V dropped 9 bases and J dropped 6; count of bases not matched to a gene: 11. CDR1 is LNHDA and CDR2 is SQIVND in the germline V gene (reference sequence). CDR3 nucleotides: TGTGCCAGCGCTCCGGGACAGGGGACGGTCGAGCAGTACTTC. As protein: CASAPGQGTVEQYF.

CDR3 nucleotide sequence: TGTGCCAGCAGTTTTCAGGGGACCACTGAAGCTTTCTTT. It specifies CASSFQGTTEAFF. The chain couples TRBV28 to TRBJ1-1; tentative D call: TRBD1 (6 bases). This CDR3 spans 13 amino acids. V shed 3 bases and J shed 4 bases, with 9 bases lying between them. CDR1 is MDHEN, CDR2 SYDVKM, per germline.

The J gene is TRBJ2-1, the V gene TRBV19; either TRBD1 or TRBD2 may supply D (6 bases each). V shed 1 base and J shed 1 base, with 11 bases lying between them. Germline V gene lookup returns CDR1 LNHDA and CDR2 SQIVND (reference sequence). There are 16 residues in the CDR3. Written as DNA, the CDR3 is TGTGCCAGTAGTATAGTAGGGGGGCTGTCCTACAATGAGCAGTTCTTC. Translated, it gives CASSIVGGLSYNEQFF.

The chain couples TRBV5-8 to TRBJ1-2, with 8 bases aligning to TRBD1. The CDR3 contains 14 residues. The germline CDR1 and CDR2 sequences are SGHTS and YDEGEE. The V gene end was trimmed by 2 bases and the J gene end by 8 bases; junction bases not matched to a gene: 8. The CDR3 spells CASSFTGGVGGYTF. CDR3 in DNA: TGTGCCAGCAGCTTTACAGGGGGAGTGGGAGGCTACACCTTC. The whole variable domain, filled in from reference TRBV5-8 and TRBJ1-2, reads EAGVTQSPTHLIKTRGQQATLRCSPISGHTSVYWYQQALGLGLQFLLWYDEGEERNRGNFPPRFSGRQFPNYSSELNVNALELEDSALYLCASSFTGGVGGYTFGSGTRLTVV.

The chain couples TRBV4-2 to TRBJ2-1; D possibly matches TRBD1 or TRBD2 (5 bases each). The CDR3 is made up of 14 amino acids. Per germline, CDR1 LGHNA and CDR2 YNFKEQ. The V and J ends lost 10 bases and 6 bases respectively, with 19 bases between them. CDR3 sequence: CATNGPGTGNEQFF. CDR3 nucleotides: TGTGCCACCAACGGCCCGGGGACGGGCAATGAGCAGTTCTTC.